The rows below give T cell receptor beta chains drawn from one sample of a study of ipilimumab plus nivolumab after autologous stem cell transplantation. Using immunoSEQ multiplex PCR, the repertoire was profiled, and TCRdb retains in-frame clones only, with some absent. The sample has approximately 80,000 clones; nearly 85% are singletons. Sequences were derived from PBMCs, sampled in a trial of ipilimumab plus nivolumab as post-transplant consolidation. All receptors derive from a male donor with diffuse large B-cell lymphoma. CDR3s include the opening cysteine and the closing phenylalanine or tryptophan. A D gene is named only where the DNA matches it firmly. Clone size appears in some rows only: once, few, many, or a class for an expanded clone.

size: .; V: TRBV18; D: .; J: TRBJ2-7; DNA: TGTGCCAGCTCACCGGAACTCGGGACTGCTAGTTCCTACGAGCAGTACTTC; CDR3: CASSPELGTASSYEQYF
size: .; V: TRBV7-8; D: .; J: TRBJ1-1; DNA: TGTGCCAGCACCCGACTTGAGGGTGAGGGAGCTTTCTTT; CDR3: CASTRLEGEGAFF
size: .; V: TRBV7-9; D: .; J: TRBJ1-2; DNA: TGTGCCAGCAGCTTATCTGGCGGGGACTATGGCTACACCTTC; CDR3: CASSLSGGDYGYTF
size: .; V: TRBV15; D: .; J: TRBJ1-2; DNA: TGTGCCACCAGCAGAACTACCGGGGCCGAAGGCTACACCTTC; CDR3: CATSRTTGAEGYTF
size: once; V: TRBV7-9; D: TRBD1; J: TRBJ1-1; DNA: TGTGCCAGCAGCGCGCCGGGACAGGGGCTAACTGAAGCTTTCTTT; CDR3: CASSAPGQGLTEAFF
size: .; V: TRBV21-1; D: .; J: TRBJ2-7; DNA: TGTGCCAGCAGCAAAGGGGTAGTAAAAGCCTCCTACGAGCAGTACTTC; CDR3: CASSKGVVKASYEQYF
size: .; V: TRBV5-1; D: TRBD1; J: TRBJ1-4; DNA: TGCGCCAGCAGCTTGGCCGGACAGGGTGGGGAAAAACTGTTTTTT; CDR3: CASSLAGQGGEKLFF
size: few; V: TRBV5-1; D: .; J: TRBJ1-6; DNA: TGCGCCAGCAGCGGCGGGGGGCCCCTCCACTTT; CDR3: CASSGGGPLHF
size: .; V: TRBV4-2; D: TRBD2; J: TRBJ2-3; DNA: TGTGCCAGCAGCCAAGGAAACGGACTAGCGGGGGTTCGCACAGATACGCAGTATTTT; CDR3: CASSQGNGLAGVRTDTQYF
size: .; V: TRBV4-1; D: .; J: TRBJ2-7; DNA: TGCGCCAGCAGCCAGCCGACAGCTTTAGAACACTACGAGCAGTACTTC; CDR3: CASSQPTALEHYEQYF
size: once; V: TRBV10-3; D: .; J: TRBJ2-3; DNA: TGTGCCATCAGTGGGGGGGCGGTAGATACGCAGTATTTT; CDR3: CAISGGAVDTQYF
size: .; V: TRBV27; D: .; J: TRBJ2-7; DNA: TGTGCCAGCAGTACCCTAGTGGGTAAATACTACGAGCAGTACTTC; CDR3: CASSTLVGKYYEQYF
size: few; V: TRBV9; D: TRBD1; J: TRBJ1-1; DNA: TGTGCCAGCAGCGCCCTGGACAGGGTCGGCACTGAAGCTTTCTTT; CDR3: CASSALDRVGTEAFF
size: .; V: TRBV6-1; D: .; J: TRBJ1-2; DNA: TGTGCCAGCACCCCGACAGTGACTAACTATGGCTACACCTTC; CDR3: CASTPTVTNYGYTF
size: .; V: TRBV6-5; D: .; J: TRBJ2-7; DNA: TGTGCCAGCAGAACAGCAGGGTCTTACTCCTACGAGCAGTACTTC; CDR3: CASRTAGSYSYEQYF
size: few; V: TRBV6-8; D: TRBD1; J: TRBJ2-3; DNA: TGTGCCAGCAGCTACCGGGACAGGGATAGCACAGATACGCAGTATTTT; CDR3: CASSYRDRDSTDTQYF
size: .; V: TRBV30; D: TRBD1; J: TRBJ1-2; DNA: TGTGCCTGGGTACAAAGACAGGGGAATGGCTACACCTTC; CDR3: CAWVQRQGNGYTF
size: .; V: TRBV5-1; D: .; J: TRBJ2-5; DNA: TGCGCCAGCAGCTCCACTCCGGGACTCCAAGAGACCCAGTACTTC; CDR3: CASSSTPGLQETQYF
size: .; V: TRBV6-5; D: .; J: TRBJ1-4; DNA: TGTGCCAGCGGGGGAGGGGCTAATGAAAAACTGTTTTTT; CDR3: CASGGGANEKLFF
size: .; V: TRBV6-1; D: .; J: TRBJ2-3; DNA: TGTGCCAGCATCTCCCCTTTGGGCACAGATACGCAGTATTTT; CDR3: CASISPLGTDTQYF
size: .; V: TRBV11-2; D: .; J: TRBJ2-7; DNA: TGTGCCAGCAGCTTAGCCTCCACGGGGGCGGGGAGCTCCTGCGAGCAGTACTTC; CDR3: CASSLASTGAGSSCEQYF
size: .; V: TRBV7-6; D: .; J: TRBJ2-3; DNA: TGTGCCAGCAGCTTAGCGGGGGGCGCAGATACGCAGTATTTT; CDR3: CASSLAGGADTQYF
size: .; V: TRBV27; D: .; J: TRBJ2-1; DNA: TGTGCCAGCTCACGGAGCGGTGGCTCCTACAATGAGCAGTTCTTC; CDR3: CASSRSGGSYNEQFF
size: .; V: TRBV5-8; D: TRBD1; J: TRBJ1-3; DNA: TGTGCCAGCAGCTTGTTCGGGGACAGGGCTGGAAACACCATATATTTT; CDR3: CASSLFGDRAGNTIYF
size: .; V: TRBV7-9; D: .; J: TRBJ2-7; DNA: TGTGCCAGCAGCTTAGGTACTGGCGGAGAGCAGTACTTC; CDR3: CASSLGTGGEQYF
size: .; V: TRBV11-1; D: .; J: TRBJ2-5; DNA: TGTGCCAGCAGTTGGAGCGTAGGGGGGAAAGAGACCCAGTACTTC; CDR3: CASSWSVGGKETQYF
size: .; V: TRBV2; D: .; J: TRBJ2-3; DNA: TGTGCCAGCAGTGGTACAGCCCTACAGACAGATACGCAGTATTTT; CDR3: CASSGTALQTDTQYF
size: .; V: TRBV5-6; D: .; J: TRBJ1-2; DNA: TGTGCCAGCAGCCGGATGGTTGAGGGGATCGGTTATGGCTACACCTTC; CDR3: CASSRMVEGIGYGYTF
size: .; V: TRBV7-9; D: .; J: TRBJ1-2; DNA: TGTGCCAGCAGCTTAAATGGGGACTATGGCTACACCTTC; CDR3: CASSLNGDYGYTF